This is a list of T cell receptor beta chains from one sample in a study of post-analysis software for immune sequencing data. TCRdb independently ran MiXCR on the PCR reads; one entry per CDR3 protein. The table lists 650,000 to 850,000 distinct CDR3 sequences, around 53% of them singletons. Sample: blood. The receptor source for this set is a girl aged 10-17 years with multiple sclerosis. Each CDR3 is given with its conserved first and last residue. Fields, in order: V gene, clone size, J gene, D gene, CDR3 protein, CDR3 DNA. The D gene is left open where the match is weak. Some rows have no size entry. The others give once, few or many, or a class for an expanded clone.

>TRBV2|few|TRBJ2-7|-
CASKETGSYEQYF
TGTGCCAGCAAAGAGACAGGCTCCTACGAGCAGTACTTC
>TRBV29-1|-|TRBJ1-2|TRBD1
CSVETQGVYYGYTF
TGCAGCGTTGAGACCCAGGGGGTGTACTATGGCTACACCTTC
>TRBV29-1|few|TRBJ2-5|TRBD1
CSVDGQGQETQYF
TGCAGCGTGGATGGACAGGGGCAAGAGACCCAGTACTTC
>TRBV6-5|few|TRBJ2-4|-
CASSYSATPWGKNIQYF
TGTGCCAGCAGTTACTCGGCGACCCCTTGGGGCAAAAACATTCAGTACTTC
>TRBV29-1|few|TRBJ1-5|-
CSVEEGGNQPQHF
TGCAGCGTTGAAGAGGGTGGGAATCAGCCCCAGCATTTT
>TRBV18|-|TRBJ2-7|-
CASSPRVRGYEQYF
TGTGCCAGCTCACCACGTGTCCGTGGCTACGAGCAGTACTTC
>TRBV29-1|-|TRBJ2-7|-
CSVGGPYEQYF
TGCAGCGTGGGGGGGCCTTACGAGCAGTACTTC
>TRBV5-6|-|TRBJ2-5|TRBD1
CASSWPLGTGREETLYF
TGTGCCAGCAGCTGGCCTCTCGGGACAGGGAGGGAAGAGACCCTGTACTTC
>TRBV12-3/TRBV12-4|-|TRBJ2-5|TRBD2
CASSLGGSLETQYF
TGTGCCAGCAGTTTAGGCGGGAGCTTAGAGACCCAGTACTTC
>TRBV29-1|-|TRBJ2-1|TRBD2
CSEAQGGGGEQFF
TGCAGCGAAGCGCAGGGCGGGGGGGGTGAGCAGTTCTTC
>TRBV13|-|TRBJ2-5|TRBD1
CASSLAGTGGEQETQYF
TGTGCCAGCAGCTTAGCTGGGACAGGAGGAGAACAAGAGACCCAGTACTTC
>TRBV29-1|-|TRBJ2-7|TRBD1
CSVATGAEQYF
TGCAGCGTCGCCACAGGGGCCGAGCAGTACTTC
>TRBV20-1|-|TRBJ2-5|TRBD1
CSASSSGQGRGETQYF
TGCAGTGCTAGCAGTTCGGGACAGGGGAGAGGAGAGACCCAGTACTTC
>TRBV5-5|-|TRBJ2-7|TRBD1
CASSLWDSLDEQYF
TGTGCCAGCAGCTTGTGGGACAGTTTGGACGAGCAGTACTTC
>TRBV7-2|few|TRBJ2-7|TRBD2
CASSQTSGGPYEQYF
TGTGCCAGCAGCCAGACGAGCGGGGGACCCTACGAGCAGTACTTC
>TRBV9|-|TRBJ2-5|TRBD1
CASSVGVGQGYETQYF
TGTGCCAGCAGCGTAGGAGTGGGACAGGGGTATGAGACCCAGTACTTC
>TRBV5-1|-|TRBJ2-7|-
CASSNGEGPYEQYF
TGCGCCAGCAGTAACGGGGAAGGCCCCTACGAGCAGTACTTC
>TRBV7-2|-|TRBJ2-1|-
CASRAAGHVQFF
TGTGCCAGCAGGGCTGCCGGGCATGTGCAGTTCTTC
>TRBV24-1|-|TRBJ2-3|-
CATSAGQTGPTDTQYF
TGTGCCACCAGTGCTGGGCAAACAGGGCCAACAGATACGCAGTATTTT
>TRBV12-3/TRBV12-4|-|TRBJ2-1|-
CASSLEVVGEQFF
TGTGCCAGCAGTTTAGAGGTGGTGGGGGAACAGTTCTTC
>TRBV10-3|few|TRBJ1-6|TRBD1
CAISSGTGGPPLHF
TGTGCCATCAGTTCCGGGACAGGGGGTCCACCCCTCCACTTT
>TRBV7-3|-|TRBJ2-3|-
CASSLTLAATQYF
TGTGCCAGCAGCTTAACGTTAGCGGCCACGCAGTATTTT
>TRBV10-3|-|TRBJ2-5|-
CAISPGIQETQYF
TGTGCCATCAGCCCCGGGATACAAGAGACCCAGTACTTC
>TRBV6-2/TRBV6-3|few|TRBJ1-1|-
CASSYAVTEAFF
TGTGCCAGCAGTTACGCGGTTACTGAAGCTTTCTTT
>TRBV20-1|-|TRBJ2-3|-
CSAPTLTQGRTDTQYF
TGCAGTGCACCAACCCTCACCCAAGGGCGCACAGATACGCAGTATTTT
>TRBV6-5|-|TRBJ2-7|-
CASSPSTGYGFYEQYF
TGTGCCAGCAGCCCCTCCACAGGGTACGGATTCTACGAGCAGTACTTC
>TRBV5-5|-|TRBJ1-1|-
CASSPQIRQNTEAFF
TGTGCCAGCAGCCCCCAAATAAGACAGAACACTGAAGCTTTCTTT
>TRBV27|few|TRBJ2-1|-
CASRLPGSEYNEQFF
TGTGCCAGCAGACTTCCAGGGTCAGAATACAATGAGCAGTTCTTC
>TRBV7-9|-|TRBJ2-7|TRBD1
CANSLLRTGGHEQYF
TGTGCCAACAGCTTATTGCGGACAGGGGGCCACGAGCAGTACTTC
>TRBV15|-|TRBJ2-7|-
CATSRDVILGEQYF
TGTGCCACCAGCAGAGATGTAATCTTGGGCGAGCAGTACTTC
>TRBV5-1|-|TRBJ1-1|-
CASSLSPGWFTEAFF
TGCGCCAGCAGCTTGTCGCCCGGGTGGTTCACTGAAGCTTTCTTT
>TRBV14|-|TRBJ2-3|TRBD2
CASIGLAGLTDTQYF
TGTGCCAGCATCGGACTAGCGGGCCTCACAGATACGCAGTATTTT
>TRBV3-1|once|TRBJ2-1|-
CASSQVITDEQFF
TGTGCCAGCAGCCAAGTCATCACCGATGAGCAGTTCTTC
>TRBV29-1|-|TRBJ2-6|-
CSVEDPTAGANVLTF
TGCAGTGTTGAAGATCCGACAGCTGGGGCCAACGTCCTGACTTTC
>TRBV27|-|TRBJ2-3|TRBD1
CASSHRGADTQYF
TGTGCCAGCAGTCACAGGGGCGCAGATACGCAGTATTTT
>TRBV20-1|few|TRBJ2-7|TRBD1
CSAVYRGPYEQYF
TGCAGTGCTGTCTACAGGGGGCCCTACGAGCAGTACTTC
>TRBV5-1|few|TRBJ2-5|TRBD1
CASSPDRGKVRGDNEQYF
TGCGCCAGCAGCCCTGACAGGGGTAAAGTCCGGGGTGACAATGAGCAGTACTTC
>TRBV7-8|-|TRBJ2-1|-
CASSLDERGANEQFF
TGTGCCAGCAGCTTGGACGAGCGCGGGGCCAATGAGCAGTTCTTC
>TRBV5-6|-|TRBJ2-1|-
CASSLQRDRNNEQFF
TGTGCCAGCAGCTTACAAAGGGACCGAAACAATGAGCAGTTCTTC
>TRBV20-1|-|TRBJ2-7|TRBD1
CSAQTGDRLSYEQYF
TGCAGTGCTCAAACAGGGGACAGGCTCTCCTACGAGCAGTACTTC
>TRBV29-1|-|TRBJ1-1|-
CSVEDKRGAFF
TGCAGCGTTGAAGATAAGAGGGGGGCTTTCTTT
>TRBV5-1|-|TRBJ2-4|-
CASSPDALSKNIQYF
TGCGCCAGCAGCCCGGACGCCTTATCCAAAAACATTCAGTACTTC
>TRBV15|-|TRBJ2-1|-
CATSSGQDYYNEQFF
TGTGCCACCAGCAGCGGGCAGGACTACTACAATGAGCAGTTCTTC
>TRBV5-6|few|TRBJ1-2|-
CASSLGQVNYGYTF
TGTGCCAGCAGCTTGGGACAGGTTAACTATGGCTACACCTTC
>TRBV4-1|few|TRBJ1-5|-
CAGSQDGHSNQPQHF
TGCGCCGGCAGCCAAGATGGGCACAGCAATCAGCCCCAGCATTTT
>TRBV7-9|-|TRBJ2-7|TRBD2
CASRPPGLAGRSEQYF
TGTGCCAGCAGGCCGCCCGGACTAGCGGGAAGAAGCGAGCAGTACTTC
>TRBV5-6|few|TRBJ1-1|TRBD1
CASSGWDRGRHTEAFF
TGTGCCAGCAGCGGGTGGGACAGGGGTCGACACACTGAAGCTTTCTTT
>TRBV7-3|once|TRBJ2-7|TRBD1
CASSLGQGSGYEQYF
TGTGCCAGCAGCTTAGGACAGGGTAGTGGCTACGAGCAGTACTTC
>TRBV30|-|TRBJ2-1|-
CAWSVGKSTDEQFF
TGTGCCTGGAGTGTGGGGAAATCCACGGATGAGCAGTTCTTC
>TRBV12-3/TRBV12-4|-|TRBJ2-6|-
CASSFGANVLTF
TGTGCCAGCAGTTTTGGGGCCAACGTCCTGACTTTC
>TRBV3-1|few|TRBJ2-3|TRBD2
CAGSPGLAASYTDTQYF
TGTGCCGGCAGCCCCGGACTAGCGGCATCCTACACAGATACGCAGTATTTT
>TRBV7-9|-|TRBJ2-1|-
CASSLVSFSYNEQFF
TGTGCCAGCAGCTTAGTAAGCTTTTCGTACAATGAGCAGTTCTTC
>TRBV18|-|TRBJ2-5|-
CASSPLNSRPSSHGSTQETQYF
TGTGCCAGCTCACCGTTAAACTCTCGACCCTCATCCCACGGAAGCACCCAAGAGACCCAGTACTTC
>TRBV5-4|-|TRBJ2-7|-
CASSQGGGLTYEQYF
TGTGCCAGCAGCCAAGGGGGGGGGTTGACCTACGAGCAGTACTTC
>TRBV6-6|-|TRBJ1-4|-
CAAAWGSSEKLFF
TGTGCCGCCGCCTGGGGGTCTAGTGAAAAACTGTTTTTT
>TRBV7-9|-|TRBJ2-1|TRBD2
CAIRLAGGSEQFF
TGTGCCATCAGACTAGCGGGGGGTTCTGAGCAGTTCTTC
>TRBV13|few|TRBJ2-1|-
CASSFKQGYNEQFF
TGTGCCAGCAGCTTCAAACAGGGTTACAATGAGCAGTTCTTC